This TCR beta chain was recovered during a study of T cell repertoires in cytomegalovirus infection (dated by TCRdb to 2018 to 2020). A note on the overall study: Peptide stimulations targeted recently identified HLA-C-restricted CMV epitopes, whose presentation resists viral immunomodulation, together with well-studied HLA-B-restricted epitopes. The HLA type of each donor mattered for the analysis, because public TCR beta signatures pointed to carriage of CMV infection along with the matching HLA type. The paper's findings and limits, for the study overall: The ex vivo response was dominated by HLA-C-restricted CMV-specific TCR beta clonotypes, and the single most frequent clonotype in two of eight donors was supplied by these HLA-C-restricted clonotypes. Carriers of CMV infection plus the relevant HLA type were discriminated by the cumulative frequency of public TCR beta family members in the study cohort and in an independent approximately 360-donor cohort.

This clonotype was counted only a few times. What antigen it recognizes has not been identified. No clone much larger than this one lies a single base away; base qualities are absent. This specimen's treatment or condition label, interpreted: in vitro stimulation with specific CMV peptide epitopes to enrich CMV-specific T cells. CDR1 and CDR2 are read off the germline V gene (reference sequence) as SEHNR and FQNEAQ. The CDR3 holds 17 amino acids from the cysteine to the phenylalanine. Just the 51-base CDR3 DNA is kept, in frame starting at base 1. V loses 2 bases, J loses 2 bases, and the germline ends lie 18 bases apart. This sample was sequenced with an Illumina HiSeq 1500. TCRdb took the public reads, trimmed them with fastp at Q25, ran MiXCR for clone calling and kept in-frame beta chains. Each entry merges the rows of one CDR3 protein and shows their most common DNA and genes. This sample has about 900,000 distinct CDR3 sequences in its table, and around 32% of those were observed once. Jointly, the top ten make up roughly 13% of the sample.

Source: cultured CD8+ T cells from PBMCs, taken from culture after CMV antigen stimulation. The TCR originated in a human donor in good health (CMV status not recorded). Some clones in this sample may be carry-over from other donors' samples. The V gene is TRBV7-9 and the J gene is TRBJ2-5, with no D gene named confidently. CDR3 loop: CASSLRHSMNPQETQYF. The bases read TGTGCCAGCAGCTTACGTCACAGTATGAACCCTCAAGAGACCCAGTACTTC.